These 8 T cell receptor beta chains were all obtained from the same sample, sequenced in a study of response to subunit inactivated influenza vaccine. TCRdb passed the RT-PCR reads through MiXCR, listing each CDR3 protein once. The sample carries 450,000 to 600,000 distinct CDR3 sequences, around 8% recorded once. This specimen was PBMCs from blood, taken less than 30 months after vaccination. These receptors were collected from a man aged 50-75 years who received an inactivated influenza vaccine.

This clonotype was recorded a few times. The chain links TRBV28 to TRBJ1-1; 10 nucleotides agree with TRBD1. The CDR3 length is 17 residues. Trimming took 6 bases from V and 4 from J; bases not matched to a gene: 14. Germline values: CDR1 MDHEN, CDR2 SYDVKM. The DNA for the CDR3 is TGTGCCAGCAGAGAATTCGGGACAGGGGTATTTAGCACTGAAGCTTTCTTT. The encoded protein is CASREFGTGVFSTEAFF.

In its sample, this clonotype was seen many times. The rearrangement uses TRBV20-1 and TRBJ1-1, with D possibly matching TRBD1 (6 bases). CDR1 and CDR2 (germline): DFQATT, SNEGSKA (reference sequence). This CDR3 contains 12 residues. V lost 3 bases and J lost 4, with 9 bases in between. The CDR3 sequence: CSARDRPTEAFF. The CDR3 DNA reads TGCAGTGCTAGGGACAGACCCACTGAAGCTTTCTTT.

The chain carries TRBV10-3 and TRBJ1-1, with 10 bases aligning to TRBD1. This CDR3 spans 17 amino acids. CDR1 is ENHRY, CDR2 SYGVKD, per germline. Unmatched junction bases numbered 10, after V lost 5 bases and J lost 1 base. The CDR3 nucleotides are TGTGCCATCAGTCCCGGGACAGGGGCTCGGGGGAACACTGAAGCTTTCTTT. Amino acids: CAISPGTGARGNTEAFF.

This clonotype was seen at least ten times. This chain uses TRBV15 with TRBJ1-2; D possibly corresponds to TRBD1 (5 bases). CDR1 is LNHNV and CDR2 is YYDKDF in the germline V gene (reference sequence). V shed 0 bases and J shed 10 bases, with 18 bases lying between them. The CDR3 sequence is 15 residues long. This CDR3 is CATSRDLGTTRDYTF. The CDR3 region has the DNA TGTGCCACCAGCAGAGACCTGGGGACGACTCGGGACTACACCTTC.

This clonotype was observed at least ten times. The chain couples TRBV9 to TRBJ1-4; 8 bases are shared with TRBD1. The ends lost 4 bases at V and 5 bases at J; junction bases unmatched: 7. CDR1 is SGDLS, CDR2 YYNGEE, per germline. This CDR3 is built from 15 residues. The CDR3 loop is CASSYLGQENEKLFF. The CDR3 DNA reads TGTGCCAGCAGCTATTTGGGACAGGAGAATGAAAAACTGTTTTTT.

This clonotype was found many times. The chain has TRBV9 and TRBJ2-1; the D gene is possibly TRBD2 (5 bases). Germline lookup yields CDR1 SGDLS and CDR2 YYNGEE. With 4 bases removed from V and 7 bases from J, the gap between germline ends came to 18 bases. This CDR3 has 15 residues. The CDR3 reads CASSPYWGGGNEQFF. For the CDR3, the DNA is TGTGCCAGCAGCCCTTACTGGGGTGGAGGTAATGAGCAGTTCTTC.

This chain links TRBV5-1 with TRBJ2-6; D perhaps matches TRBD2 (6 bases). CDR3 length: 16 amino acids. V shed 0 bases and J shed 2 bases, with 9 bases lying between them. The germline CDR1 and CDR2 sequences are SGHRS and YFSETQ. CDR3 loop: CASSLAPGAGANVLTF. For the CDR3, the DNA is TGCGCCAGCAGCTTGGCTCCGGGGGCTGGGGCCAACGTCCTGACTTTC.

The chain carries TRBV12-3 or TRBV12-4 and TRBJ2-1; 9 bases agree with TRBD1. The CDR3 has 19 amino acids. Germline trimming cut 6 bases from V and 3 bases from J; bases unmatched to any gene: 18. This CDR3 reads CASRVRGQGIGTNYNEQFF. The CDR3 DNA reads as TGTGCCAGCAGAGTTCGGGGACAGGGCATCGGGACCAACTACAATGAGCAGTTCTTC.